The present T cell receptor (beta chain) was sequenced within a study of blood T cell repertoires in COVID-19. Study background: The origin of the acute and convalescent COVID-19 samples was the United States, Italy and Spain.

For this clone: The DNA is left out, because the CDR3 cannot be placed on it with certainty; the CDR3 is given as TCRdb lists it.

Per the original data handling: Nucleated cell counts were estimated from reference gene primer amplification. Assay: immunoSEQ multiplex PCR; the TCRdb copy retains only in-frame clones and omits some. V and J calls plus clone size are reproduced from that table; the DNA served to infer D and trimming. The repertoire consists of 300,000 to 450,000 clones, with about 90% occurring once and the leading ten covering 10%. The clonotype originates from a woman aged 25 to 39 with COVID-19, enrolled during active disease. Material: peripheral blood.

CDR3 amino acids: CARMGGFLAGLNTGELFF. The V and J genes are TRBV28 and TRBJ2-2; the tabulated D call, TRBD2, remains unverified against the DNA. The CDR3 comprises 18 residues, both ends counted. The germline gives CDR1 MDHEN, CDR2 SYDVKM.